This TCR beta chain was sequenced during a study of T cells in Graves' hyperthyroidism and ophthalmopathy (dated by TCRdb to between 2017 and 2020). At the level of the whole study: A discovery cohort of around 100 patients, about 40 with Graves' ophthalmopathy and 55 to 60 with stable Graves' hyperthyroidism, was used to find distinguishing TCR V-J signatures. Once sampling was done, hyperthyroidism patients were given methimazole at a starting dose of 30 mg daily, whereas ophthalmopathy patients were given high-dose intravenous methylprednisolone. The paper reports TCR Vbeta CDR3 sequencing of 130 to 150 peripheral blood samples: around 45 ophthalmopathy, under 85 hyperthyroidism and 17 progressor patients. Whether ophthalmopathy could be predicted prospectively was tested in an independent validation cohort made up of approximately 19 hyperthyroidism patients plus 17 patients who later progressed to ophthalmopathy. The 80 to 100 discovery patients were randomly divided into training and test sets at a 7:3 ratio. In six Graves' hyperthyroidism patients, the study also compared T-cell repertoires from thyroid tissue with T-cell repertoires from blood.

TCR beta CDR3 regions were amplified from RNA transcripts. The TCR CDR3 was subjected to a first round of RT-PCR using the HTBI primer set and the Qiagen OneStep RT-PCR kit. A second multiplex PCR round built the libraries, followed by size selection and purification. The libraries were sequenced on an Illumina HiSeq2000 using paired-end 100 bp reads. The paper's data handling went like this. SOAPnuke was used to process the raw data, with reads discarded if the reads contained adapters or uncalled bases, had a mean Phred below 15, or lacked an exact constant-primer or identifier match. High-quality paired reads were merged using COPE v1.2.5, and each unique nucleotide sequence was defined as a clonotype. MiTCR v1.1 was used to align the clonotypes against IMGT TRBV, TRBD and TRBJ reference segments. The analysis included only V-J combinations with a frequency above 0.0001, which together covered more than 98% of the repertoires. A TCS score was defined as the ratio between F50 (clonal expansion) and ExV (chaos), using BLOSUM62-based TCRdist between CDR3 peptides within each V-J. Welch's t-statistics and random forest reduced 514 V-J features to 10 to 15, which were used in a naive Bayes classifier (R e1071). The Morisita-Horn index was used to measure how similar the thyroid and blood repertoires were. TCRdb itself trimmed the public reads at Q25 with fastp, ran MiXCR and retained productive beta chains. Identical CDR3 protein sequences are pooled into one entry, listed with their most common genes and DNA. TCRdb, rather than the study authors, made the V and J calls. Present in this sample are 550,000 to 600,000 distinct CDR3 sequences, roughly 50% of which were seen just once. In total, the top ten clones hold roughly 20% of the sample.

What the authors observed across the whole study: Blood samples also contained most of the expanded thyroid clonotypes (frequency above 0.001), which suggests that blood repertoires may reflect thyroid immune responses. In validation, the model predicted progression to ophthalmopathy a median of roughly 6.5 months before onset, with 70% to 71% sensitivity and roughly 72% specificity. A model built on a 13 V-J signature distinguished ophthalmopathy from stable hyperthyroidism, reaching about 88% sensitivity and under 84% specificity in cross-validation and 80%/75% in testing. Sample size was not statistically predetermined, and investigators were not blinded to group allocation.

To note about this clonotype: No cognate antigen has been identified for it. Per-base quality was not reported, and no clone a single base away is much larger than it.

There are 17 amino acids in the CDR3, from cysteine to phenylalanine inclusive. Solely the CDR3 DNA is kept, with 51 bases framed from the first base. V loses 3 bases, J loses 0 bases, and the germline ends lie 14 bases apart. From a lookup of the germline V gene, CDR1 and CDR2 are MGHDK and SYGVNS. Any patient with an uncontrolled infection, another autoimmune disease, pregnancy or lactation was excluded. Diagnoses were based on clinical symptoms, serum thyroxine and TRAb, thyroid ultrasound and orbital computed tomography. Total RNA was extracted using Trizol reagent, and RNA quality was assessed on an Agilent 2100 Bioanalyzer.

The rearrangement combines TRBV25-1 with TRBJ2-2; the D gene cannot be resolved reliably. This TCR came from an adult woman with Graves' disease, either hyperthyroidism or ophthalmopathy (not recorded which). Specimen: peripheral blood or thyroid tissue (not recorded which). Here the CDR3 is given as CASSETYGESNTGELFF. At the DNA level, the sequence is TGTGCCAGCAGTGAGACTTACGGCGAGTCGAACACCGGGGAGCTGTTTTTT. The full variable domain, completed from the reference TRBV25-1 and TRBJ2-2 proteins outside the CDR3, reads EADIYQTPRYLVIGTGKKITLECSQTMGHDKMYWYQQDPGMELHLIHYSYGVNSTEKGDLSSESTVSRIRTEHFPLTLESARPSHTSQYLCASSETYGESNTGELFFGEGSRLTVL.